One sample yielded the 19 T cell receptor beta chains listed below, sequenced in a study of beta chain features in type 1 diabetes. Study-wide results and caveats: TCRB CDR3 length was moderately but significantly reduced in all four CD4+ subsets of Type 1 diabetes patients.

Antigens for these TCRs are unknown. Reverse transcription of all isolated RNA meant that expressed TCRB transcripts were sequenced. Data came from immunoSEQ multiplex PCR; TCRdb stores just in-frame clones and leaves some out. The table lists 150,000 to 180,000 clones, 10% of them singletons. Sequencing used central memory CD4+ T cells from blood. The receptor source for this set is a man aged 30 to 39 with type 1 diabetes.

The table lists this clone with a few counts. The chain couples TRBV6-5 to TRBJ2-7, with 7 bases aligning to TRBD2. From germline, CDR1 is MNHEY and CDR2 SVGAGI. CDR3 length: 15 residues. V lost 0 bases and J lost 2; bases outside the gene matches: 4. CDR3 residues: CASSYSVSGTYEQYF. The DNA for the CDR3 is TGTGCCAGCAGTTACTCGGTCAGCGGGACCTACGAGCAGTACTTC.

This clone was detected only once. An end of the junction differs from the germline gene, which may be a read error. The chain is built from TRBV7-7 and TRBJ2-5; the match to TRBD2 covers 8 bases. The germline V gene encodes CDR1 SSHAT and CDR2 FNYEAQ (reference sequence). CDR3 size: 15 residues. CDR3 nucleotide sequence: TGTGCTAGCAGCTTAGGAGCGGGAGTGTCAGAGACCCAGTACTTC. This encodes CASSLGAGVSETQYF.

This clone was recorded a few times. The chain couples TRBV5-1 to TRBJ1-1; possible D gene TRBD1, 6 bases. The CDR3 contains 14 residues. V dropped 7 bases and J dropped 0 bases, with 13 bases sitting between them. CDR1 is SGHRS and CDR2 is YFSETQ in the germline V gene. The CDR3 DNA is TGCGCCAGCGGGACATCCGTCATGAACACTGAAGCTTTCTTT. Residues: CASGTSVMNTEAFF.

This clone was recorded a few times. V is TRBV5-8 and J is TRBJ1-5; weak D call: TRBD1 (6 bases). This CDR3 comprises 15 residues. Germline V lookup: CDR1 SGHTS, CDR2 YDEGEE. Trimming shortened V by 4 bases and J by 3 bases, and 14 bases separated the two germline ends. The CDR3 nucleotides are TGTGCCAGCAGCCTACGGACAGTCCACAATCAGCCCCAGCATTTT. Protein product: CASSLRTVHNQPQHF.

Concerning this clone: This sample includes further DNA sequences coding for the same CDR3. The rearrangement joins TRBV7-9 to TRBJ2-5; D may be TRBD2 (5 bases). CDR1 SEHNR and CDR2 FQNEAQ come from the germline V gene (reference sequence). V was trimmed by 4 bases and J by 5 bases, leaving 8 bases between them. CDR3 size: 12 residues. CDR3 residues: CASSSRGETQYF. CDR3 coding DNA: TGTGCCAGCAGCTCCCGCGGGGAGACCCAGTACTTC.

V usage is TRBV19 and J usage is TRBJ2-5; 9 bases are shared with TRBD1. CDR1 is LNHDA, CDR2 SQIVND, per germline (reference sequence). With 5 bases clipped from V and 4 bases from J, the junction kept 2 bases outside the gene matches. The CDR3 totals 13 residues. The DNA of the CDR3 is TGTGCCAGTAGTTCGACAGGGGGAGAGACCCAGTACTTC. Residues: CASSSTGGETQYF.

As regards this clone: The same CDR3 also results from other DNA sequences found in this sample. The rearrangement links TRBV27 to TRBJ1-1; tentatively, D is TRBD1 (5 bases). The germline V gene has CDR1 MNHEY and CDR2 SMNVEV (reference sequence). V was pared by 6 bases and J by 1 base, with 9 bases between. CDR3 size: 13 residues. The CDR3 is CASSLRGNTEAFF. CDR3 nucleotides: TGTGCCAGCAGCTTAAGGGGGAACACTGAAGCTTTCTTT.

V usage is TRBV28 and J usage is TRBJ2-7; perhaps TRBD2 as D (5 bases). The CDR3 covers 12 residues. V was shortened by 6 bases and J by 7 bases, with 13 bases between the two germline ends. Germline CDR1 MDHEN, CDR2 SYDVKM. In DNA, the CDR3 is TGTGCCAGCAGCAACGGGAAGAGGGAGCAGTACTTC. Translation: CASSNGKREQYF. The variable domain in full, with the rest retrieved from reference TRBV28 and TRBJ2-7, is DVKVTQSSRYLVKRTGEKVFLECVQDMDHENMFWYRQDPGLGLRLIYFSYDVKMKEKGDIPEGYSVSREKKERFSLILESASTNQTSMYLCASSNGKREQYFGPGTRLTVT.

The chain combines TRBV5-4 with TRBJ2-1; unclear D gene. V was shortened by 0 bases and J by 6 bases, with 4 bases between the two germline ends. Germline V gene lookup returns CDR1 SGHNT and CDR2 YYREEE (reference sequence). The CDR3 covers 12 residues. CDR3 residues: CASSLGPNEQFF. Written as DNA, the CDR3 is TGTGCCAGCAGCTTGGGGCCCAATGAGCAGTTCTTC. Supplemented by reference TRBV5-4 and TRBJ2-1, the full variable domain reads ETGVTQSPTHLIKTRGQQVTLRCSSQSGHNTVSWYQQALGQGPQFIFQYYREEENGRGNFPPRFSGLQFPNYSSELNVNALELDDSALYLCASSLGPNEQFFGPGTRLTVL.

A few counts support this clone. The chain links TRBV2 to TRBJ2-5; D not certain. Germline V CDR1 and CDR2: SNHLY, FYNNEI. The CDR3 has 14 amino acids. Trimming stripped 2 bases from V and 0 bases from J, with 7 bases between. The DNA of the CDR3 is TGTGCCAGCAGTGAATCGCGAGACCAAGAGACCCAGTACTTC. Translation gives CASSESRDQETQYF.

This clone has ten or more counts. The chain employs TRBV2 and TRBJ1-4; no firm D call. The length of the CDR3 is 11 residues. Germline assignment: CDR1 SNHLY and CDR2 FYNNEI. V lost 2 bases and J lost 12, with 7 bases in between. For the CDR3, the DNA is TGTGCCAGCAGTGAAATCCGGGAACTGTTTTTT. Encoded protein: CASSEIRELFF. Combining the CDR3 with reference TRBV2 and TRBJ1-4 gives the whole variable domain EPEVTQTPSHQVTQMGQEVILRCVPISNHLYFYWYRQILGQKVEFLVSFYNNEISEKSEIFDDQFSVERPDGSNFTLKIRSTKLEDSAMYFCASSEIRELFFGSGTQLSVL.

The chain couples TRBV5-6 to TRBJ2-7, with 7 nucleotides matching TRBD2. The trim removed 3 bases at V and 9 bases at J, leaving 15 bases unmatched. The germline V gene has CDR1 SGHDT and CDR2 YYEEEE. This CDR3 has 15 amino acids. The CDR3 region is CASSSTGTTNGRQYF. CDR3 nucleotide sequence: TGTGCCAGCAGCTCTACCGGGACTACAAACGGGCGGCAGTACTTC. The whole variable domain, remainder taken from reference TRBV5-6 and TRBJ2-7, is DAGVTQSPTHLIKTRGQQVTLRCSPKSGHDTVSWYQQALGQGPQFIFQYYEEEERQRGNFPDRFSGHQFPNYSSELNVNALLLGDSALYLCASSSTGTTNGRQYFGPGTRLTVT.

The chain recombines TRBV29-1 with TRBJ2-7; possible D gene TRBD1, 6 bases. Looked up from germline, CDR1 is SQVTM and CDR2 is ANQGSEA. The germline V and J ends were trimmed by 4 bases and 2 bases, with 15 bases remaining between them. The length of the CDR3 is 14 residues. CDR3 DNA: TGCAGCGTTGGAGGGCAGGGGAAAGCCTACGAGCAGTACTTC. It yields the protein CSVGGQGKAYEQYF.

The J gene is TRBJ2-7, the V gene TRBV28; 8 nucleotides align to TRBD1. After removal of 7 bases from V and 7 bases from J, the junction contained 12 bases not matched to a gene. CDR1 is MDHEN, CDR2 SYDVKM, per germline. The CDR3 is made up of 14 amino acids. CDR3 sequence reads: CASKLGQGFREQYF. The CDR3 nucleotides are TGTGCCAGCAAACTTGGACAGGGCTTTCGGGAGCAGTACTTC.

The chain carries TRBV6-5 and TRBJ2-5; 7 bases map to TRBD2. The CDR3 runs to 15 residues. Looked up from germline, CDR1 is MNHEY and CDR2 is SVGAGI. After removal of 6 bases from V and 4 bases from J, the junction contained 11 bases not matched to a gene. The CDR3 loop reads CASSPVGRETETQYF. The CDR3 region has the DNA TGTGCCAGCAGCCCCGTGGGGCGGGAGACAGAGACCCAGTACTTC.

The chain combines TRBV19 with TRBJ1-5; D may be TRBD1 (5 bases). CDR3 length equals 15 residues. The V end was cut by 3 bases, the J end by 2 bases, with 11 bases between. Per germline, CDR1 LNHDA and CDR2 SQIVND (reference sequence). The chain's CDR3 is CASSIGQAGNQPQHF. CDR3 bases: TGTGCCAGTAGTATCGGACAAGCTGGCAATCAGCCCCAGCATTTT.

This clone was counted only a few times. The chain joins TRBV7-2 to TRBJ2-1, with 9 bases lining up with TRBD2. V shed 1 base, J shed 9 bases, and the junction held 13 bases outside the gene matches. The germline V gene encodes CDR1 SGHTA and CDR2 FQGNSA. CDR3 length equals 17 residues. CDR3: CASSLGRGLAVKGEQFF. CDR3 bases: TGTGCCAGCAGCTTAGGAAGGGGACTAGCTGTTAAGGGTGAGCAGTTCTTC. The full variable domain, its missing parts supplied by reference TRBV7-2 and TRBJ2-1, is GAGVSQSPSNKVTEKGKDVELRCDPISGHTALYWYRQSLGQGLEFLIYFQGNSAPDKSGLPSDRFSAERTGGSVSTLTIQRTQQEDSAVYLCASSLGRGLAVKGEQFFGPGTRLTVL.

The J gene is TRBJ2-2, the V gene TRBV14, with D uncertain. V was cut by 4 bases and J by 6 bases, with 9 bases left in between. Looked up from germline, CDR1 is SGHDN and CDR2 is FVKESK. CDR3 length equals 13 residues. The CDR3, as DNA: TGTGCCAGCAGCCCAACTCTATCCGGGGAGCTGTTTTTT. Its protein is CASSPTLSGELFF.

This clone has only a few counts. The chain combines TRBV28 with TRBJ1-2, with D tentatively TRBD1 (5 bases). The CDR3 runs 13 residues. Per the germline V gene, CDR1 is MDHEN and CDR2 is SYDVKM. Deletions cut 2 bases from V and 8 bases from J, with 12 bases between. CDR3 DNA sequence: TGTGCCAGCAGTTTAAATGCAGACAGAGGCTACACCTTC. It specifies CASSLNADRGYTF.